The 31 T cell receptor beta chains reported below all come from one sample, sequenced in a study of CXCR4 blockade with PD-1 therapy in pancreatic cancer. Sequenced by immunoSEQ multiplex PCR; TCRdb stores in-frame clones only, minus some. The repertoire holds about 17,000 clones, over 60% seen once, with around 6.3% in the top ten. Input material: tumor tissue. The receptors stem from a human donor with pancreatic ductal adenocarcinoma.

V gene TRBV19 combines with J gene TRBJ2-3; D gene ambiguous. This CDR3 is built from 14 residues. Looked up from germline, CDR1 is LNHDA and CDR2 is SQIVND (reference sequence). V was shortened by 5 bases and J by 2 bases, with 11 bases between the two germline ends. The CDR3 here is CASSVPGFTDTQYF. The CDR3 DNA sequence: TGTGCCAGTAGTGTTCCGGGTTTCACAGATACGCAGTATTTT.

The V gene is TRBV6-8, the J gene TRBJ1-3, with D tentatively TRBD1 (6 bases). The CDR3 contains 17 residues. Per the germline V gene, CDR1 is MNHGY and CDR2 is SAAAGT. V lost 5 bases and J lost 3, with 20 bases in between. The CDR3: CASSKIGGLGRGNTIYF. CDR3 bases: TGTGCCAGCAGTAAGATAGGGGGATTGGGCCGTGGAAACACCATATATTTT.

The V and J genes are TRBV6-1 and TRBJ1-2, with D possibly TRBD1 on 5 matching bases. The CDR3 is 14 amino acids. The V gene lost 0 bases and the J gene lost 8 bases, with 13 bases spanning the gap. Germline V lookup: CDR1 MNHNS, CDR2 SASEGT. This CDR3 is CASSEAHLGLGYTF. The DNA of the CDR3 is TGTGCCAGCAGTGAAGCGCATTTGGGACTAGGCTACACCTTC.

This chain joins TRBV9 and TRBJ2-1; D is possibly TRBD2 (5 bases). Trimming removed 4 bases at V and 9 bases at J, with 14 bases between. The length of the CDR3 is 13 residues. CDR1 SGDLS and CDR2 YYNGEE come from the germline V gene. CDR3 sequence reads: CASSFPSAGEQFF. The DNA of the CDR3 is TGTGCCAGCAGCTTCCCGTCGGCGGGTGAGCAGTTCTTC.

The rearrangement uses TRBV19 and TRBJ1-1; D not resolved. The germline gives CDR1 LNHDA, CDR2 SQIVND (reference sequence). The CDR3 spans 15 residues. V was cut by 5 bases and J by 1 base, with 14 bases left in between. For the CDR3, the DNA is TGTGCCAGTAGTCTAATACCTGCCCAGAACACTGAAGCTTTCTTT. Encoded protein: CASSLIPAQNTEAFF.

The V and J genes are TRBV11-3 and TRBJ2-7; a weak D match, TRBD1 (5 bases). The CDR3 consists of 15 residues. Trimming stripped 4 bases from V and 1 base from J, with 14 bases between. The germline CDR1 and CDR2 sequences are SGHNT and YENEEA. CDR3 residues: CASSSTSGRSYEQYF. The CDR3, as DNA: TGTGCCAGCAGCTCCACATCAGGGCGGTCCTACGAGCAGTACTTC.

J is TRBJ1-2 and V is TRBV15; possibly TRBD1 for D (6 bases). Deletions cut 6 bases from V and 10 bases from J, with 24 bases between. The CDR3 is 15 amino acids. Germline CDR1 LNHNV, CDR2 YYDKDF (reference sequence). The CDR3 sequence is CATRRGQQGGRDYTF. The CDR3 DNA is TGTGCCACCAGGAGGGGTCAACAGGGAGGACGCGACTACACCTTC.

This chain uses TRBV14 with TRBJ1-5; D call uncertain. V shed 1 base and J shed 10 bases, with 11 bases lying between them. This CDR3 contains 13 residues. CDR1 and CDR2 from the germline V gene are SGHDN and FVKESK. CDR3 sequence (DNA): TGTGCCAGCAGCCAAGTACCGGAGGGTCCCCAGCATTTT. It specifies CASSQVPEGPQHF.

This chain joins TRBV18 and TRBJ2-2; D remains ambiguous. The CDR3 consists of 14 residues. Germline V CDR1 and CDR2: KGHSH, LQKENI. V gave up 1 base and J gave up 2 bases, with 5 bases separating them. The CDR3 nucleotides read TGTGCCAGCTCACCACGGCAAAACACCGGGGAGCTGTTTTTT. Residues: CASSPRQNTGELFF. The whole variable domain, remainder taken from reference TRBV18 and TRBJ2-2, is NAGVMQNPRHLVRRRGQEARLRCSPMKGHSHVYWYRQLPEEGLKFMVYLQKENIIDESGMPKERFSAEFPKEGPSILRIQQVVRGDSAAYFCASSPRQNTGELFFGEGSRLTVL.

The sample holds one count of this clone. The V and J genes are TRBV6-8 and TRBJ1-2, with TRBD1 matching over 7 bases. Germline V gene data show CDR1 as MNHGY and CDR2 as SAAAGT. This CDR3 region has 15 residues. V trimming: 0 bases; J trimming: 4 bases; junction bases outside the gene matches: 5. This CDR3 reads CASSYSEGAFYGYTF. Written as DNA, the CDR3 is TGTGCCAGCAGTTACTCCGAGGGGGCCTTCTATGGCTACACCTTC.

V is TRBV28 and J is TRBJ1-5; no definite D call. The V end lost 6 bases, the J end lost 2 bases, and 14 bases lay between the germline ends. Germline V gene sequence: CDR1 MDHEN, CDR2 SYDVKM. The CDR3 length is 15 residues. CDR3 region: CASSHTNMGNQPQHF. The CDR3 DNA sequence: TGTGCCAGCAGCCATACAAATATGGGCAATCAGCCCCAGCATTTT.

V and J are TRBV12-1 and TRBJ1-1; TRBD1 is the table's D call, not checked against the DNA. TRBV12-1 has pseudogene status. This CDR3 has 19 amino acids. The DNA of the CDR3 is TGTGCCAGCAGTCAGGGGATACAGGGTTGGGGTTATAGGAGCACTGAAGCTTTCTTT. Translation: CASSQGIQGWGYRSTEAFF.

This sequence joins TRBV19 and TRBJ2-2, with no clear D. The length of the CDR3 is 15 residues. V was pared by 4 bases and J by 4 bases, with 13 bases between. The germline V gene has CDR1 LNHDA and CDR2 SQIVND (reference sequence). CDR3 residues: CASSTPEQRTGELFF. The CDR3 DNA sequence: TGTGCCAGTAGTACCCCGGAACAGCGCACCGGGGAGCTGTTTTTT.

V usage is TRBV28 and J usage is TRBJ1-1; a weak D match, TRBD1 (6 bases). Germline CDR1 MDHEN, CDR2 SYDVKM. CDR3 length: 13 residues. The CDR3 nucleotides are TGTGCGGTACAGGGTTTCATGAACACTGAAGCTTTCTTT. Its protein is CAVQGFMNTEAFF.

The rearrangement joins TRBV15 to TRBJ2-3, with 11 bases identical to TRBD2. The CDR3 contains 18 residues. The V and J ends lost 2 bases and 3 bases, in that order; junction bases with no gene match: 10. Germline CDR1 is LNHNV and CDR2 is YYDKDF (reference sequence). Here the CDR3 DNA reads TGTGCCACCAGCAGAAACACCATAGCGGGAGGGCGAACAGATACGCAGTATTTT. Protein product: CATSRNTIAGGRTDTQYF.

The chain employs TRBV19 and TRBJ2-7; 10 bases map to TRBD2. This CDR3 has 12 residues. Germline CDR1 LNHDA, CDR2 SQIVND (reference sequence). Losses at the gene ends were 4 bases for V and 7 bases for J; bases not matched to a gene: 1. The CDR3 DNA follows: TGTGCCAGTAGTACTAGCGGGAGTGAGCAGTACTTC. Translation gives CASSTSGSEQYF.

Only one count was recorded for this clone. This chain joins TRBV29-1 and TRBJ1-2; 12 bases are a match to TRBD1. The ends lost 3 bases at V and 4 bases at J; junction bases unmatched: 0. The germline V gene encodes CDR1 SQVTM and CDR2 ANQGSEA. The CDR3 has 13 amino acids. CDR3 in amino acids: CSVEGQGAYGYTF. Here the CDR3 DNA reads TGCAGCGTTGAGGGACAGGGGGCCTATGGCTACACCTTC.

This clone appeared a few times. The gene calls are TRBV11-3 and TRBJ2-3; D gene uncertain. Trimming pared 3 bases from V and 2 bases from J, leaving 9 bases between. CDR3 length: 14 residues. The germline V gene encodes CDR1 SGHNT and CDR2 YENEEA. The CDR3 coding sequence is TGTGCCAGCAGCTTGTCGGCGATCACAGATACGCAGTATTTT. This codes for CASSLSAITDTQYF.

The chain recombines TRBV28 with TRBJ2-3; the match to TRBD2 covers 10 bases. Germline assignment: CDR1 MDHEN and CDR2 SYDVKM. The CDR3 contains 17 residues. V lost 5 bases, J lost 2 bases, and 10 bases stayed unmatched. The CDR3 loop is CASSNHIAGGDTDTQYF. The DNA of the CDR3 is TGTGCCAGCAGTAACCACATAGCGGGAGGTGACACAGATACGCAGTATTTT.

This chain connects TRBV19 to TRBJ2-2; D is uncertain. Germline-derived CDR1 and CDR2 are LNHDA and SQIVND (reference sequence). The CDR3 sequence is 15 residues long. Trimming removed 6 bases from V and 0 bases from J, with 11 bases in between. The chain's CDR3 is CASRVEPPNTGELFF. The CDR3 DNA is TGTGCCAGTAGGGTTGAACCTCCGAACACCGGGGAGCTGTTTTTT.

The genes are TRBV6-8 and TRBJ2-1, with D hard to call. Trimming stripped 7 bases from V and 0 bases from J, with 13 bases between. The CDR3 is made up of 15 amino acids. Germline CDR1 MNHGY, CDR2 SAAAGT. Here the CDR3 DNA reads TGTGCCAGCAAACTCGACGGTAGCTCCTACAATGAGCAGTTCTTC. Its protein product is CASKLDGSSYNEQFF.

V usage is TRBV19 and J usage is TRBJ1-2, with 8 bases aligning to TRBD1. Germline lookup yields CDR1 LNHDA and CDR2 SQIVND (reference sequence). The CDR3 has 14 amino acids. With 6 bases clipped from V and 0 bases from J, the junction kept 3 bases outside the gene matches. This CDR3 is CASRGTGPNYGYTF. CDR3 nucleotide sequence: TGTGCCAGTAGGGGGACAGGACCTAACTATGGCTACACCTTC.

This rearrangement joins TRBV28 to TRBJ1-1; 7 nucleotides line up with TRBD1. Germline CDR1 and CDR2: MDHEN and SYDVKM. This CDR3 comprises 20 residues. After removal of 8 bases from V and 2 bases from J, the junction contained 26 bases not matched to a gene. CDR3 amino acids: CASHPSWAGGSFGENTEAFF. The CDR3 bases are TGTGCCAGCCATCCGAGCTGGGCAGGGGGGAGTTTTGGAGAAAACACTGAAGCTTTCTTT.

This clone was seen at least ten times. The rearrangement links TRBV9 to TRBJ2-7; the match to TRBD1 covers 7 bases. Trimming removed 0 bases from V and 2 bases from J; junction bases left unmatched: 2. The length of the CDR3 is 14 residues. Germline loops: CDR1 SGDLS, CDR2 YYNGEE. The CDR3 region is CASSVGGQAYEQYF. CDR3 DNA sequence: TGTGCCAGCAGCGTAGGAGGACAGGCCTACGAGCAGTACTTC.

The chain has TRBV19 and TRBJ2-7, with a possible D match to TRBD2 (7 bases). The germline V gene encodes CDR1 LNHDA and CDR2 SQIVND (reference sequence). Deletions cut 10 bases from V and 4 bases from J, with 20 bases between. There are 14 residues in the CDR3. Here the CDR3 DNA reads TGTGCCACCACTGGACCGAGCGGGACATACGAGCAGTACTTC. The encoded protein is CATTGPSGTYEQYF. The variable domain in full, completed from reference TRBV19 and TRBJ2-7, reads DGGITQSPKYLFRKEGQNVTLSCEQNLNHDAMYWYRQDPGQGLRLIYYSQIVNDFQKGDIAEGYSVSREKKESFPLTVTSAQKNPTAFYLCATTGPSGTYEQYFGPGTRLTVT.

V gene TRBV28 combines with J gene TRBJ2-1; possibly TRBD1 for D (5 bases). The V end lost 6 bases, the J end lost 3 bases, and 18 bases lay between the germline ends. CDR1 is MDHEN and CDR2 is SYDVKM in the germline V gene. This CDR3 has 16 amino acids. The CDR3 coding sequence is TGTGCCAGCAGGGGATTGGGCCAGGGTAGCTACAATGAGCAGTTCTTC. Translated: CASRGLGQGSYNEQFF.

The chain employs TRBV19 and TRBJ2-1; 11 nucleotides line up with TRBD1. The germline V gene encodes CDR1 LNHDA and CDR2 SQIVND (reference sequence). CDR3 size: 15 residues. J lost 7 bases, V lost 4 bases, and 6 bases had no gene match. In DNA, the CDR3 is TGTGCCAGTAGTAGCGGACAGGGGGCGCGAAATGAGCAGTTCTTC. It specifies CASSSGQGARNEQFF.

The count of this clone is one. The chain recombines TRBV28 with TRBJ2-3, with a weak D call TRBD2 (6 bases). The CDR3 length is 16 residues. Per the germline V gene, CDR1 is MDHEN and CDR2 is SYDVKM. V was clipped by 3 bases and J by 3 bases, with 16 bases between them. CDR3 in DNA: TGTGCCAGCAGTTTTATCGGTGTAGCGGTTACAGATACGCAGTATTTT. Amino acids: CASSFIGVAVTDTQYF. The full variable domain, rest sourced from reference TRBV28 and TRBJ2-3, is DVKVTQSSRYLVKRTGEKVFLECVQDMDHENMFWYRQDPGLGLRLIYFSYDVKMKEKGDIPEGYSVSREKKERFSLILESASTNQTSMYLCASSFIGVAVTDTQYFGPGTRLTVL.

The V call is TRBV19, the J call TRBJ2-6; D perhaps matches TRBD2 (5 bases). The CDR3 is made up of 14 amino acids. Germline V gene data show CDR1 as LNHDA and CDR2 as SQIVND (reference sequence). The ends were cut back, 7 bases at V and 0 bases at J, with 7 bases in the middle. The CDR3 is CASNGLSGANVLTF. In DNA form, the CDR3 reads TGTGCCAGTAACGGACTCTCTGGGGCCAACGTCCTGACTTTC.

This clone turned up a few times. The chain links TRBV19 to TRBJ2-6; D call uncertain. In germline, CDR1 is LNHDA, CDR2 SQIVND (reference sequence). With 7 bases removed from V and 0 bases from J, the gap between germline ends came to 13 bases. This CDR3 comprises 16 residues. The CDR3 nucleotides read TGTGCCAGTACCCCCCAGTGGAGCTCTGGGGCCAACGTCCTGACTTTC. This encodes CASTPQWSSGANVLTF.

The sample holds a few counts of this clone. The J gene is TRBJ2-2, the V gene TRBV14; 9 nucleotides align to TRBD1. CDR3 length: 16 residues. The V gene end was trimmed by 3 bases and the J gene end by 3 bases; junction bases not matched to a gene: 5. Germline CDR1 reads SGHDN; CDR2 reads FVKESK. The CDR3 bases are TGTGCCAGCAGCCAGCCCGGGACAGGGTACACCGGGGAGCTGTTTTTT. Translated, it gives CASSQPGTGYTGELFF.